The entry below describes one T cell receptor (beta chain). The naive CD8 population came from CD45RO-negative cells selected for CCR7, without terminally differentiated effector memory CD45RA+ cells. The source of the sample is a study of shared clonotypes between healthy human individuals. Libraries were prepared by immunoSEQ multiplex PCR; TCRdb keeps only in-frame clonotypes and omits some of them. The sample has more than 2 million clones; approximately 94% are singletons. This receptor was taken from a young man in good health. Sequenced input: naive CD8+ T cells sorted from blood.

The CDR3 here is CASSLLAGHTYEQYF. The DNA of the CDR3 is TGTGCCAGCAGTTTACTAGCGGGTCACACCTACGAGCAGTACTTC. The chain couples TRBV27 to TRBJ2-7; 8 nucleotides match TRBD2. The trim removed 2 bases at V and 2 bases at J, leaving 5 bases unmatched. CDR3 length: 15 amino acids. Germline CDR1 MNHEY, CDR2 SMNVEV (reference sequence).